This TCR beta chain is drawn from a study of STAT5B mutations in CD4+ large granular lymphocyte leukemia (dated by TCRdb to the early 2020s). About the study as a whole: Among the healthy controls, the CDR3 'QG' motif was associated with a particular HLA allele. Flow cytometry on FACSCanto II or FACSVerse confirmed that purified fractions exceeded 95% purity among lymphocytes. The TCRbeta repertoires of CD4+ T-cell large granular lymphocyte leukemia patients were compared with the TCRbeta repertoires of healthy blood donors.

As encoded in the germline V gene, CDR1 is SGHRS while CDR2 is YFSETQ. V sheds 2 bases and J sheds 6 bases, leaving 13 bases between their ends. The CDR3 runs 14 amino acids, cysteine and phenylalanine included. The entry retains the CDR3 DNA only, 42 bases that are in frame from base 1. Healthy controls were 37 blood donors whose buffy coats came from the Finnish Red Cross blood service. All TCR-sequenced material derived from peripheral blood: patient blood samples and healthy donor buffy coats. Ficoll-Hypaque gradient centrifugation was used to isolate peripheral blood mononuclear cells. For the healthy controls, CD4+ cells were obtained from buffy coats by magnetic purification. Genomic DNA was extracted with the Gentra Puregene Cell and Tissue kit and quantified on a Qubit 2.0 fluorometer. Paper-wide results and their limitations: Compared with healthy CD4+ repertoires, CD4-sorted patient repertoires appeared more clonal, and this difference remained even after the putative leukemic clones were removed. TRBV06-family usage was enriched among the top patient clones (8/27) compared with healthy controls (2/35). The data were not HLA-matched, and the higher clonality in CD4+ T-LGLL than in CD8+ T-LGLL could be due to the relatively small sample size. Main leukemic clonotypes were private to each patient, although about 25% appeared at low frequency in other patients' non-leukemic repertoires.

The immunoSEQ assay at survey resolution was applied to genomic DNA for sequencing of TCRbeta rearrangements. The study's own analysis went as follows. In the TCR sequencing data, the lowest productive clonotype frequency that could be detected was 2.59 x 10-5. Only productive TCRbeta rearrangements, meaning sequences that were complete and in-frame, were kept for the analyses. The clonality of each sample was calculated as Simpson clonality in the immunoSEQ Analyzer version 3.0. Based on frequency, clones were grouped as very rare, small, medium, large (1-20%) or hyperexpanded (>20%). OLGA 1.2.3 estimated generation probabilities, VDJtools produced V-gene circos plots, VDJdb was queried for specificities, and GLIPH identified CDR3 motifs. The source is immuneACCESS, and TCRdb retained only in-frame sequences with V and J called. Part of the clones is not carried over; for the studies checked, unresolved V genes explain less than half of this, and the remainder is unexplained. That table is the source of V, J and clone size, and D and trimming were worked out from the DNA. The sample table holds about 29,000 clones, of which around 85% were seen once. The ten top clones hold roughly 6.4% of the sample.

In regard to this clone: This clone's antigen is unknown. Per-nucleotide qualities are absent, and no much larger clonotype sits a single base away.

The chain employs TRBV5-1 and TRBJ2-3, and possibly TRBD2, on 6 matching bases. The TCR sequence derives from a human donor in good health. The sample consisted of CD4+ T cells from blood buffy coats. The DNA is TGCGCCAGCAGCTTTGGAGGGTTTATTGATACGCAGTATTTT. Translated, this gives CASSFGGFIDTQYF. The full variable domain, completed from the reference TRBV5-1 and TRBJ2-3 proteins outside the CDR3, reads KAGVTQTPRYLIKTRGQQVTLSCSPISGHRSVSWYQQTPGQGLQFLFEYFSETQRNKGNFPGRFSGRQFSNSRSEMNVSTLELGDSALYLCASSFGGFIDTQYFGPGTRLTVL.